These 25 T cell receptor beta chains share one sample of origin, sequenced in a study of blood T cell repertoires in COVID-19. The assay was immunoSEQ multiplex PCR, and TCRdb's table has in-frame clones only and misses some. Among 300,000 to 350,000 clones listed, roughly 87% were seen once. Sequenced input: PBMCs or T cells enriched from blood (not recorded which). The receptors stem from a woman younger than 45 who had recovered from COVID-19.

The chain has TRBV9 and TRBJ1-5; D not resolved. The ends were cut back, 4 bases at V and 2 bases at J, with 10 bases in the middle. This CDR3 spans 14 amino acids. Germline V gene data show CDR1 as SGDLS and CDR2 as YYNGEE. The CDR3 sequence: CASSHRYRNQPQHF. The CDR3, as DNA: TGTGCCAGCAGCCACCGGTATCGCAATCAGCCCCAGCATTTT.

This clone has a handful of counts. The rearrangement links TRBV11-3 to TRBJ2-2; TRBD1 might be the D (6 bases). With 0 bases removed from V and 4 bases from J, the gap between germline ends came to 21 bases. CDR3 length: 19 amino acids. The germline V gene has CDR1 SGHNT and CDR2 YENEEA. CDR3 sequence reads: CASSLDPILGRGATGELFF. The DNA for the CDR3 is TGTGCCAGCAGCTTAGATCCCATCCTAGGCAGGGGCGCCACCGGGGAGCTGTTTTTT.

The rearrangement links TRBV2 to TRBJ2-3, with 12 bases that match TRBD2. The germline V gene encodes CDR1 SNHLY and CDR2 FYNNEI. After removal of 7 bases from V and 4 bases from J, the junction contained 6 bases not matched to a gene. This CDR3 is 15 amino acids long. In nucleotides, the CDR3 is TGTGCCAGCAAACGACTAGCGGGGGTACCAGATACGCAGTATTTT. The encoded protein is CASKRLAGVPDTQYF.

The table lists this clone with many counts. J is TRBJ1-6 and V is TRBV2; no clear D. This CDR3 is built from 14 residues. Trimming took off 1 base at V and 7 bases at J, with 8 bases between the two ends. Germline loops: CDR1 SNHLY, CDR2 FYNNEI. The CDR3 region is CASSEVAENSPLHF. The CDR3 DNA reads TGTGCCAGCAGTGAAGTGGCAGAAAATTCACCCCTCCACTTT.

Here the CDR3 DNA reads TGTGCCAGCAGCTTAGCGTCCAGGGGGTATGGCTACACCTTC. This encodes CASSLASRGYGYTF. The rearrangement uses TRBV7-8 and TRBJ1-2; 7 bases map to TRBD1. Germline CDR1 and CDR2: SGHVS and FQNEAQ. With 0 bases clipped from V and 5 bases from J, the junction kept 3 bases outside the gene matches. The CDR3 is 14 residues long.

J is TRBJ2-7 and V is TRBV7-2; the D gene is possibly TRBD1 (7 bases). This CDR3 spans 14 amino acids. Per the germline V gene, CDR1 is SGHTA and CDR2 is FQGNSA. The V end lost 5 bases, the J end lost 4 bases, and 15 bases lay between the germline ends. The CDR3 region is CASSIPGGWYEQYF. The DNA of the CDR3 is TGTGCCAGCAGCATACCAGGGGGGTGGTACGAGCAGTACTTC.

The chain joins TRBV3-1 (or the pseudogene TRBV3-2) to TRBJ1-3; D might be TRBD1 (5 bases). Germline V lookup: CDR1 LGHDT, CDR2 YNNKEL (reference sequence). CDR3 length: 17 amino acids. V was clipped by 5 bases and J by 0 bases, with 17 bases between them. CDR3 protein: CASSALGQGDSGNTIYF. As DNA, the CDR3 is TGTGCCAGCAGCGCCCTTGGGCAGGGCGACTCTGGAAACACCATATATTTT.

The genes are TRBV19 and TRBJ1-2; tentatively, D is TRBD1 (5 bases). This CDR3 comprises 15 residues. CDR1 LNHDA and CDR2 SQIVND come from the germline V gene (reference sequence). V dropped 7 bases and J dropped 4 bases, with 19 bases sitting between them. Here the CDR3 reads CASTMGGGTSYGYTF. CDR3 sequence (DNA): TGTGCCAGTACAATGGGAGGCGGGACCTCCTATGGCTACACCTTC.

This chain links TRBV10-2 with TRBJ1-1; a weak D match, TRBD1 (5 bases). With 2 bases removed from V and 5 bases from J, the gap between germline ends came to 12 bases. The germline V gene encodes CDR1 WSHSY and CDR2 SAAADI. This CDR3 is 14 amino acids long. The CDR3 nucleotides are TGCGCCAGCAGTGAGAGGGGCCCGCGGACTGAAGCTTTCTTT. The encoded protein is CASSERGPRTEAFF.

CDR3 coding DNA: TGTGCCAGCTCACGCCGGCCTGGGGAGGATCAGCCCCAGCATTTT. Translating gives CASSRRPGEDQPQHF. The V and J genes are TRBV18 and TRBJ1-5; no firm D call. Trimming took off 4 bases at V and 5 bases at J, with 15 bases between the two ends. Per germline, CDR1 KGHSH and CDR2 LQKENI. This CDR3 is 15 amino acids long.

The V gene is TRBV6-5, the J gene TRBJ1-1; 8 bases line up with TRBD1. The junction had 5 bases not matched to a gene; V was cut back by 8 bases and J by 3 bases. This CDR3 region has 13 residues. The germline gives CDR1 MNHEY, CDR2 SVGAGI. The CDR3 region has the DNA TGTGCCAGCGCCAGGGGGCTGGACACTGAAGCTTTCTTT. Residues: CASARGLDTEAFF.

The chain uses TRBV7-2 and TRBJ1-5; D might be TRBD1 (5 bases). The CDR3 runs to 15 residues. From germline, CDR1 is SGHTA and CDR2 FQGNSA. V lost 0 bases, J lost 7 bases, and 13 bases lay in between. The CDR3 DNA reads TGTGCCAGCAGCTTAGCGGCCCTGCAGGGCCAGCCCCAGCATTTT. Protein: CASSLAALQGQPQHF.

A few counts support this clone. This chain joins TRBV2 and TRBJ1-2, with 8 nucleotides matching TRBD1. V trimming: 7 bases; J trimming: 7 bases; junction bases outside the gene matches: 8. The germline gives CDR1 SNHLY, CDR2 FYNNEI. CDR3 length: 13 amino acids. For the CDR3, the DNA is TGTGCCAGCACCCGGGACAGGTTTATTGGCTACACCTTC. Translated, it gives CASTRDRFIGYTF.

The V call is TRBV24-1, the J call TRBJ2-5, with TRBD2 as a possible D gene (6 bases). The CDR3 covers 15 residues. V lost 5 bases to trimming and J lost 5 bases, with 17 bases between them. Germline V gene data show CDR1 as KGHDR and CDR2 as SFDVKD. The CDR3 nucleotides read TGTGCCACCAGTGCCCCCGCAGGCGGGATCGAGACCCAGTACTTC. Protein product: CATSAPAGGIETQYF.

In DNA form, the CDR3 reads TGTGCCAGCAGCTTTAGCGGGGGGGCCTACAATGAGCAGTTCTTC. Its protein product is CASSFSGGAYNEQFF. The chain uses TRBV7-9 and TRBJ2-1, with 11 positions matching TRBD2. Trimming took 3 bases from V and 2 from J; bases not matched to a gene: 0. Germline lookup yields CDR1 SEHNR and CDR2 FQNEAQ (reference sequence). The CDR3 covers 15 residues.

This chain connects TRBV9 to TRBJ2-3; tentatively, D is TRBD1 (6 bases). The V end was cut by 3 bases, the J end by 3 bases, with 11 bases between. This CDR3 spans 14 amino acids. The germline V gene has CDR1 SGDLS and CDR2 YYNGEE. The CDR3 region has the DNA TGTGCCAGCAGCGGGCCAGGGGTTACAGATACGCAGTATTTT. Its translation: CASSGPGVTDTQYF.

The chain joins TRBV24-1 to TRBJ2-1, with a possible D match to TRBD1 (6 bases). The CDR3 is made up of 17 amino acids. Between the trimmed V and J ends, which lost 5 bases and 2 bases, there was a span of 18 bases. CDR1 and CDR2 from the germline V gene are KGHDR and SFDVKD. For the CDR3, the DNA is TGTGCCACCAGTGCCCTCATGGCGCAGGGGACCTACAATGAGCAGTTCTTC. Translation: CATSALMAQGTYNEQFF.

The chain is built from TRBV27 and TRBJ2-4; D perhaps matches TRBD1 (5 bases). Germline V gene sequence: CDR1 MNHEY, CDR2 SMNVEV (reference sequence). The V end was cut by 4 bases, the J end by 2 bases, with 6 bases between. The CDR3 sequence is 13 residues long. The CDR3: CASSWGTKNIQYF. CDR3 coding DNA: TGTGCCAGCAGTTGGGGCACCAAAAACATTCAGTACTTC.

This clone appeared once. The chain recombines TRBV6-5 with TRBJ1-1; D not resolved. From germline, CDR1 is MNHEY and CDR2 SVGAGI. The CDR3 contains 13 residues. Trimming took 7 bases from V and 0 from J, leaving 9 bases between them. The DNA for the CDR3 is TGTGCCAGCACCAGAATGGTGAACACTGAAGCTTTCTTT. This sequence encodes CASTRMVNTEAFF.

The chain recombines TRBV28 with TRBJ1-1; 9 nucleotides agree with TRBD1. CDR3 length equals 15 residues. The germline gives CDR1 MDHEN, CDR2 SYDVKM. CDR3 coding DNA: TGTGCTTCATTTGGACAGGGGCGGGTAGGCACTGAAGCTTTCTTT. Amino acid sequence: CASFGQGRVGTEAFF. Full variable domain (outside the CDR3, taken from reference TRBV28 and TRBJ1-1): DVKVTQSSRYLVKRTGEKVFLECVQDMDHENMFWYRQDPGLGLRLIYFSYDVKMKEKGDIPEGYSVSREKKERFSLILESASTNQTSMYLCASFGQGRVGTEAFFGQGTRLTVV.

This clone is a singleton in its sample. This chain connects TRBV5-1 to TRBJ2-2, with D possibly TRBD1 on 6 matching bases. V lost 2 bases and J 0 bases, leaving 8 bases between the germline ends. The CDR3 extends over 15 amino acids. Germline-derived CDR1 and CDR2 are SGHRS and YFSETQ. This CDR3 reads CASSFGTTNTGELFF. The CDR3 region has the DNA TGCGCCAGCAGCTTCGGGACAACGAACACCGGGGAGCTGTTTTTT. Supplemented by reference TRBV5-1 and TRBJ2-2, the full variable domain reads KAGVTQTPRYLIKTRGQQVTLSCSPISGHRSVSWYQQTPGQGLQFLFEYFSETQRNKGNFPGRFSGRQFSNSRSEMNVSTLELGDSALYLCASSFGTTNTGELFFGEGSRLTVL.

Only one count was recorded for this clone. The chain's CDR3 is CASSHIRRQGETSTDTQYF. CDR3 in DNA: TGTGCCAGCAGCCATATCAGGAGACAGGGGGAAACTAGCACAGATACGCAGTATTTT. The chain carries TRBV3-1 (or the pseudogene TRBV3-2) and TRBJ2-3; 9 positions match TRBD1. This CDR3 is 19 amino acids long. V was pared by 3 bases and J by 0 bases, with 13 bases of the junction left unmatched. Germline V gene lookup returns CDR1 LGHDT and CDR2 YNNKEL (reference sequence).

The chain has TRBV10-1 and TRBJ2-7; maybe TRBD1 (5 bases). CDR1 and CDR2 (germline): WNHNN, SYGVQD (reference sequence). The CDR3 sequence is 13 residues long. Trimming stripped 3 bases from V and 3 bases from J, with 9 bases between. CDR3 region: CASSDSTGYEQYF. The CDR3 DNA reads TGCGCCAGCAGTGACTCTACAGGCTACGAGCAGTACTTC.

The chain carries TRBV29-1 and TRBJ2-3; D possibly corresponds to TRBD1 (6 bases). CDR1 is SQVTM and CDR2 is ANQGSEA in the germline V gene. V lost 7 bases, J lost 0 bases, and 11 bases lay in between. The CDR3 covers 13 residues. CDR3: CSETGTSTDTQYF. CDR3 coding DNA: TGCAGCGAGACCGGGACAAGCACAGATACGCAGTATTTT.

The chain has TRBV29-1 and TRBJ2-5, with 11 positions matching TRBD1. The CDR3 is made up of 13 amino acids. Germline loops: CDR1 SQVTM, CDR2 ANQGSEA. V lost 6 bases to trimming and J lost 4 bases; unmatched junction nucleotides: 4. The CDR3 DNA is TGCAGCGTCCGGACAGGGGGCATAGAGACCCAGTACTTC. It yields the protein CSVRTGGIETQYF. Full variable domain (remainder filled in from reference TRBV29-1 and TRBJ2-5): SAVISQKPSRDICQRGTSLTIQCQVDSQVTMMFWYRQQPGQSLTLIATANQGSEATYESGFVIDKFPISRPNLTFSTLTVSNMSPEDSSIYLCSVRTGGIETQYFGPGTRLLVL.